The rows below give T cell receptor beta chains drawn from one sample of a study of naive and memory T cell subsets. TCRdb reprocessed the UMI-ligation and nested PCR reads with MiXCR, giving one entry per CDR3 protein. This table has under 150,000 distinct CDR3 sequences, 15% to 25% appearing once. Specimen: naive CD8+ T cells from blood. Receptors originate from a human donor in good health. Both conserved end residues are part of each CDR3. Each record gives: D gene, V gene, J gene, clone size, CDR3 DNA, CDR3 protein. A D gene is named only where the DNA matches it firmly. Rows give clone size only sometimes, using once, few, many, or a class for an expanded clone.

TRBD2,TRBV15,TRBJ2-1,.,TGTGCCACCAGCCCGACTAGCGGGAAGGGGAATGAGCAGTTCTTC,CATSPTSGKGNEQFF
TRBD2,TRBV27,TRBJ2-7,.,TGTGCCAGCAGTTTATTCGCCACTAGCGGGGAGTCCTACGAGCAGTACTTC,CASSLFATSGESYEQYF
.,TRBV6-1,TRBJ1-1,few,TGTGCCAGCAGTGATCGGCCCTGGTACACTGAAGCTTTCTTT,CASSDRPWYTEAFF
TRBD2,TRBV5-5,TRBJ2-7,few,TGTGCCAGCAGCTTGCTTGGTAGCGGGAGTCGTTCCTCCTACGAGCAGTACTTC,CASSLLGSGSRSSYEQYF
.,TRBV28,TRBJ2-7,.,TGTGCCAGCAGGGAGGGTTTATCCTACGAGCAGTACTTC,CASREGLSYEQYF
TRBD1,TRBV9,TRBJ2-7,.,TGTGCCAGCAGCCCCCCCCCCGGGACAGGGAGCTCCTACGAGCAGTACTTC,CASSPPPGTGSSYEQYF
.,TRBV6-2/TRBV6-3,TRBJ1-1,.,TGTGCCAGCCCCCACCTCGTCCCCTCAAGACGGACTGAAGCTTTCTTT,CASPHLVPSRRTEAFF
TRBD2,TRBV20-1,TRBJ2-7,few,TGCAGTGCAGGGACTAGCGGGAGTTTCTACGAGCAGTACTTC,CSAGTSGSFYEQYF
.,TRBV28,TRBJ2-4,few,TGTGCCAGCAGTAGACCACAGTCTTGGGTGGTTGGCAAAAACATTCAGTACTTC,CASSRPQSWVVGKNIQYF
.,TRBV11-2,TRBJ2-3,few,TGTGCCAGCAGCTTAGGGGCAGGGTTGGCAGATACGCAGTATTTT,CASSLGAGLADTQYF
TRBD2,TRBV4-1,TRBJ2-2,.,TGCGCCAGCAGCTTTATCGGACTAGCGGGAGGGCCCGGCACCGGGGAGCTGTTTTTT,CASSFIGLAGGPGTGELFF
.,TRBV27,TRBJ1-1,.,TGTGCCAGCAGTTTAGGCTCAGGGGAGACTGAAGCTTTCTTT,CASSLGSGETEAFF